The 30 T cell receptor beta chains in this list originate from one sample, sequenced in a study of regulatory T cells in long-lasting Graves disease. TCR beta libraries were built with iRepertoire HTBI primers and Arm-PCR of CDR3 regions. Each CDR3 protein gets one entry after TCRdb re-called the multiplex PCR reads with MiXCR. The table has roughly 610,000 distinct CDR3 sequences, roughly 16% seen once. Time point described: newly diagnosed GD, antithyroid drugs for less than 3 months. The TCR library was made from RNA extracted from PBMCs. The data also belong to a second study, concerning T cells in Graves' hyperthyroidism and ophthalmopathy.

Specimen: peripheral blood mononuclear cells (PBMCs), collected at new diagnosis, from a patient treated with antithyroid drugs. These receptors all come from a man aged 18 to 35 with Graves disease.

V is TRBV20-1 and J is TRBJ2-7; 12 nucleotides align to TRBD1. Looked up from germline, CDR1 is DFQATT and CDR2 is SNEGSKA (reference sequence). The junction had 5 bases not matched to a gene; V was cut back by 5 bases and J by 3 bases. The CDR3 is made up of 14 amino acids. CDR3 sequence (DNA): TGCAGTGCTGGGGGACAGGGGGCAAACTACGAGCAGTACTTC. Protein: CSAGGQGANYEQYF.

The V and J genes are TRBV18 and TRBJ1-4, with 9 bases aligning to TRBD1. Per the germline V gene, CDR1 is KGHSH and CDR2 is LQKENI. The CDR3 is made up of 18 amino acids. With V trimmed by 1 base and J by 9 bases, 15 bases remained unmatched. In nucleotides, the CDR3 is TGTGCCAGCTCACCACGGGCGAACGACGGGACAGGGCCTCAAAAACTGTTTTTT. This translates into CASSPRANDGTGPQKLFF.

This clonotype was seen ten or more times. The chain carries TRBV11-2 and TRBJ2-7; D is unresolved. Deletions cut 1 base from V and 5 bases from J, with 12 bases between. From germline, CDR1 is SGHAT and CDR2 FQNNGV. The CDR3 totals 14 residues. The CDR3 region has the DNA TGTGCCAGCAGCTTAGTGGCCCATGCGGACGAGCAGTACTTC. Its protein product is CASSLVAHADEQYF.

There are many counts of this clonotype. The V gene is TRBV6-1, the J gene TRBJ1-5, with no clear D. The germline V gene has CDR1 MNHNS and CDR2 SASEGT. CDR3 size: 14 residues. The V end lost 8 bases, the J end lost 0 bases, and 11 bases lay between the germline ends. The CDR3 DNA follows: TGTGCCAGCCGCCCTGCCTATAGCAATCAGCCCCAGCATTTT. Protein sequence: CASRPAYSNQPQHF.

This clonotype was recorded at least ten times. CDR3 protein: CSARASGILAYNEQFF. CDR3 DNA: TGCAGTGCTAGGGCTAGCGGGATACTGGCCTACAATGAGCAGTTCTTC. This chain links TRBV20-1 with TRBJ2-1; the match to TRBD2 covers 9 bases. Germline lookup yields CDR1 DFQATT and CDR2 SNEGSKA (reference sequence). The length of the CDR3 is 16 residues. With 3 bases clipped from V and 2 bases from J, the junction kept 8 bases outside the gene matches.

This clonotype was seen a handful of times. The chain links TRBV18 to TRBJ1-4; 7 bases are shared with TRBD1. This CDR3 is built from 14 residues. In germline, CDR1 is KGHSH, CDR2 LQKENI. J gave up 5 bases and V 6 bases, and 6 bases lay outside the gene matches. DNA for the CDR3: TGTGCCAGCTCCCGGGACAGAGAAAATGAAAAACTGTTTTTT. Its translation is CASSRDRENEKLFF.

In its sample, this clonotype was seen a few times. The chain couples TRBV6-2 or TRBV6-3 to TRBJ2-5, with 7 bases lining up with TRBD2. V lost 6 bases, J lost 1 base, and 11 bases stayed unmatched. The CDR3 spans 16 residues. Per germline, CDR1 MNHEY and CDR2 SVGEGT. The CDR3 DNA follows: TGTGCCAGCAGGATTGATGTGCGGGGGTCCCAAGAGACCCAGTACTTC. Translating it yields CASRIDVRGSQETQYF.

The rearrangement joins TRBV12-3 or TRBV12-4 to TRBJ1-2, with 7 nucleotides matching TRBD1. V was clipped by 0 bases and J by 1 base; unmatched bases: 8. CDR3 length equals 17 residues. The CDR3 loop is CASSLAPAGGDNYGYTF. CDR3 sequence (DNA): TGTGCCAGCAGTTTAGCGCCAGCAGGGGGTGATAACTATGGCTACACCTTC.

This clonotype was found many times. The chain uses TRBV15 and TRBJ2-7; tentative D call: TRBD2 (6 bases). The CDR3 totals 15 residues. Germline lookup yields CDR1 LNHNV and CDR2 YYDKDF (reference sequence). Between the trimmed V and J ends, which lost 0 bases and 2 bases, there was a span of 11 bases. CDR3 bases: TGTGCCACCAGCAGAGATGGGGGGAGTCCCTACGAGCAGTACTTC. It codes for CATSRDGGSPYEQYF.

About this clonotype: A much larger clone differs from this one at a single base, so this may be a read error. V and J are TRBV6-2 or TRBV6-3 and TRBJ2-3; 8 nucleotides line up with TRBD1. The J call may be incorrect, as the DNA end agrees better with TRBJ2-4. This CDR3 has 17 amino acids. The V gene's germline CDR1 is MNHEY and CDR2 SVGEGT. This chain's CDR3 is CASSPTGGQEAALHQYF. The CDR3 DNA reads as TGTGCCAGCTCACCAACCGGGGGACAGGAAGCGGCGCTACATCAGTACTTC.

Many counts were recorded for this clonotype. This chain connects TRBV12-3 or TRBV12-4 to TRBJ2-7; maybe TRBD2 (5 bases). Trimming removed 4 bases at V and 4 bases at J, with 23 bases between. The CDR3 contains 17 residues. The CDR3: CASSSRPRRKMGYEQYF. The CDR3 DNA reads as TGTGCCAGCAGTTCCCGACCGCGGAGGAAAATGGGGTACGAGCAGTACTTC.

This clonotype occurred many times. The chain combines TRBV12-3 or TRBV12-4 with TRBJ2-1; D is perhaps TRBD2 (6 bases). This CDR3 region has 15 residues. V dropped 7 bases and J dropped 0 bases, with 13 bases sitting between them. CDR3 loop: CASTRLESSYNEQFF. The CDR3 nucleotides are TGTGCCAGCACCCGACTAGAGAGCTCCTACAATGAGCAGTTCTTC.

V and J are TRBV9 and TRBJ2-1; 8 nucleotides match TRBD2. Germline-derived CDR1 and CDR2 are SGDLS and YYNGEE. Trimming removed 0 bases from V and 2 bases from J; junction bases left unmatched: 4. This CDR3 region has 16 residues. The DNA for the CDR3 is TGTGCCAGCAGCGTAGAGGCGGGGGGCCCCTACAATGAGCAGTTCTTC. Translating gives CASSVEAGGPYNEQFF.

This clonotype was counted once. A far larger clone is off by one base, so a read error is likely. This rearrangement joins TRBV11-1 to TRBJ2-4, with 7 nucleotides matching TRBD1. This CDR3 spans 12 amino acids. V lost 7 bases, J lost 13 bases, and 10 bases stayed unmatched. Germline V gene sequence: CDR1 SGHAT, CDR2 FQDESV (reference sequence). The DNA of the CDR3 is TGTGCCAGCAACGGGGACAGCAATGAGCAGTACTTC. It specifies CASNGDSNEQYF.

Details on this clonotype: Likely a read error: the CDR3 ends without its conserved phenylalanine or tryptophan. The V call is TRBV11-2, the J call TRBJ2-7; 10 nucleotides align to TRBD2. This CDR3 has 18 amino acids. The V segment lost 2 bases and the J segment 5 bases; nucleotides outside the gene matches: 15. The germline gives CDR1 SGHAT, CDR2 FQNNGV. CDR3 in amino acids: CASSLRANPGTSGNEQYS. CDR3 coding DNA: TGTGCCAGCAGCTTAAGGGCTAATCCGGGAACTAGCGGGAACGAGCAGTACTCC.

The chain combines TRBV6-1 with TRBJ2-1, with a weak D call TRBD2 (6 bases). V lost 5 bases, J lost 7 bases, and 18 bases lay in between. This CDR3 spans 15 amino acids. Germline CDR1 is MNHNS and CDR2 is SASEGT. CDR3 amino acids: CASSPISGRENEQFF. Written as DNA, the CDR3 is TGTGCCAGCAGTCCTATTAGCGGCAGAGAGAATGAGCAGTTCTTC.

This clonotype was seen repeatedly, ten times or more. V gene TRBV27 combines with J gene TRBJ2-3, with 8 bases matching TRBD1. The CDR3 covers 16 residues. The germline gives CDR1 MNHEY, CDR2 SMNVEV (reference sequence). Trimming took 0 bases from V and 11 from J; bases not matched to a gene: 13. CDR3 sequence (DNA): TGTGCCAGCAGTTTATCAGGGACAGGCGCTTTTTCCGGGCAGTATTTT. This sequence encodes CASSLSGTGAFSGQYF.

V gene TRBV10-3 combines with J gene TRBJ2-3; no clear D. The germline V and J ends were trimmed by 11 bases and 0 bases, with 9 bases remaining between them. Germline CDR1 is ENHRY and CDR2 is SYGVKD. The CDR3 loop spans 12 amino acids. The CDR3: CASQGSTDTQYF. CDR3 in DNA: TGTGCCTCGCAAGGGAGCACAGATACGCAGTATTTT.

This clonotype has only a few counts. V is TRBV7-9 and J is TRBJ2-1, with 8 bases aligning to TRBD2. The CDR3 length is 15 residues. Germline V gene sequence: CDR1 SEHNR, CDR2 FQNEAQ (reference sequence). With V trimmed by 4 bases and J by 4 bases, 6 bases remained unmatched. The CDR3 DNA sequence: TGTGCCAGCAGCTACCCGGGACTAGGATACAATGAGCAGTTCTTC. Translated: CASSYPGLGYNEQFF.

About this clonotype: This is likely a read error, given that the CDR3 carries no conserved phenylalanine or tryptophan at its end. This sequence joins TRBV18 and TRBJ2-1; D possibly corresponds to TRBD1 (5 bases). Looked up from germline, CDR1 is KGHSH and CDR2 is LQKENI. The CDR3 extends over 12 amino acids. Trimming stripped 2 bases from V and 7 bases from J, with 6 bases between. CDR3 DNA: TGTGCCAGCTCACCAAAGGGGAATGAGCAGTTCTCC. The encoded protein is CASSPKGNEQFS.

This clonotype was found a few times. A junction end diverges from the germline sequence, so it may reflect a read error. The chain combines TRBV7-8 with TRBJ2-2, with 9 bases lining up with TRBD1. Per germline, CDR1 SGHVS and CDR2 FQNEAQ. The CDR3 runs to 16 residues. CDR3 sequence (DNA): TGTGCCAGCAGCTTAGCGGGGACAGGGAGAACCGGGAAGCTGTTTTTT. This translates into CASSLAGTGRTGKLFF.

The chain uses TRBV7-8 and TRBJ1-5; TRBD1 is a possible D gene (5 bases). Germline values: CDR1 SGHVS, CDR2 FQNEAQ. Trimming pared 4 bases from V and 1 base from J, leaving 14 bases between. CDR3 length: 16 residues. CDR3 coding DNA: TGTGCCAGCAGCTCACATGGGCGGACAAGCAATCAGCCCCAGCATTTT. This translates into CASSSHGRTSNQPQHF.

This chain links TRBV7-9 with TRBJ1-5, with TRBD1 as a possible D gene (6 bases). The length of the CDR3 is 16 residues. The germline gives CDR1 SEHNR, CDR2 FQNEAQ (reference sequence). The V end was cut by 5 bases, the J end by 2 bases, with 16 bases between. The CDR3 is CASSQVIQGGNQPQHF. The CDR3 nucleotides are TGTGCCAGCAGCCAGGTCATACAGGGTGGCAATCAGCCCCAGCATTTT.

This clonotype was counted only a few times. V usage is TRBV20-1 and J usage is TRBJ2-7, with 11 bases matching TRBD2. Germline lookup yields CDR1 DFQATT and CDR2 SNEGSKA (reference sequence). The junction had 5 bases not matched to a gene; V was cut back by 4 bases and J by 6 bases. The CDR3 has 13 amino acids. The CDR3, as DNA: TGCAGTGCTAAACTAGCGGGAGTAGGCGAGCAGTACTTC. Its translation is CSAKLAGVGEQYF.

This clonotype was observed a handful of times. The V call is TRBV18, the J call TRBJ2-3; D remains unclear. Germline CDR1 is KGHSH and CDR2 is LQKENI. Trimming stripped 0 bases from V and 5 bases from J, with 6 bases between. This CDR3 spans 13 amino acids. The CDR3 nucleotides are TGTGCCAGCTCACCACCCCGTGTAGATACGCAGTATTTT. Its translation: CASSPPRVDTQYF.

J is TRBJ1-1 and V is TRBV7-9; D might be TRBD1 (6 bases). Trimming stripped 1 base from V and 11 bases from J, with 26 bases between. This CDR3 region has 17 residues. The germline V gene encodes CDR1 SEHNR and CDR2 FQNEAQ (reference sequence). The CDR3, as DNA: TGTGCCAGCAGCTTAGGCCCCCCCCGGACAGCTAGGACAAGGGCTTTCTTT. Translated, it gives CASSLGPPRTARTRAFF.

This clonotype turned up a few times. The CDR3 DNA sequence: TGTGCCAGCAGGGGGGGGACAGGGGGTGCCTACGAGCAGTACTTC. Translation gives CASRGGTGGAYEQYF. V is TRBV6-1 and J is TRBJ2-7; 11 nucleotides align to TRBD1. The junction had 6 bases not matched to a gene; V was cut back by 6 bases and J by 2 bases. CDR3 length equals 15 residues. Germline CDR1 reads MNHNS; CDR2 reads SASEGT.

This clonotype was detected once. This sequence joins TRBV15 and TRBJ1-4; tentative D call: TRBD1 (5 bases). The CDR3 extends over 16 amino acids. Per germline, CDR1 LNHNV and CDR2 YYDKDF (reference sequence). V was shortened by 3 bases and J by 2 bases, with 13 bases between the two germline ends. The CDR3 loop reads CATSREWGRTNEKLFF. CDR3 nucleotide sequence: TGTGCCACCAGCAGGGAATGGGGACGCACTAATGAAAAACTGTTTTTT.

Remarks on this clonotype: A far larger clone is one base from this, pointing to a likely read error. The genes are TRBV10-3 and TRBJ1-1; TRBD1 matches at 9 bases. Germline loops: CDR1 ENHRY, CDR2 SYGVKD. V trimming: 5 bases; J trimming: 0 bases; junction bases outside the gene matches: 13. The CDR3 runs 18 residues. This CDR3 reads CAISYSAANRGLNTEAFF. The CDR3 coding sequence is TGTGCCATCAGTTACTCGGCCGCCAACAGGGGGCTGAACACTGAAGCTTTCTTT.

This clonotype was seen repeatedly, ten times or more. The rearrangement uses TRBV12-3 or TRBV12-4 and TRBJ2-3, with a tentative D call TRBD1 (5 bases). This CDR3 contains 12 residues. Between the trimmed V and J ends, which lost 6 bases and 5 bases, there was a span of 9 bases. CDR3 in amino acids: CASRQGGDTQYF. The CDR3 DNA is TGTGCCAGCAGGCAGGGTGGAGATACGCAGTATTTT.